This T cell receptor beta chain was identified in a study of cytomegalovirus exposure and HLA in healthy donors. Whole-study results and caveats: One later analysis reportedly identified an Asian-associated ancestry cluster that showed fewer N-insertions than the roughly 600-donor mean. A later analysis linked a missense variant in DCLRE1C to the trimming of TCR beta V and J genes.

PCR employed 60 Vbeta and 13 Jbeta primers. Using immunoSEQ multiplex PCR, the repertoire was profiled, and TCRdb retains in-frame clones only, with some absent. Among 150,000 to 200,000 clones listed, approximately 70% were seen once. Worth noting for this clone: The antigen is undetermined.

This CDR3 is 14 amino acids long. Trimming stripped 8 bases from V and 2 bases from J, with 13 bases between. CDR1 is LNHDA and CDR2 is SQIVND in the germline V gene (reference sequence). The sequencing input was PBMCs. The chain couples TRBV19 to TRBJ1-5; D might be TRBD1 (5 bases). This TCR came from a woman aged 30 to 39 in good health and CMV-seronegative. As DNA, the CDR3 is TGTGCCAGTGTTTATGGGGCTGGCAATCAGCCCCAGCATTTT. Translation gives CASVYGAGNQPQHF.